This entry lists 21 T cell receptor beta chains sequenced from one sample in a study of cytomegalovirus exposure and HLA in healthy donors. Sequencing used immunoSEQ multiplex PCR; TCRdb keeps in-frame clones, though not all of them. The sample comprises approximately 170,000 clones, approximately 81% of which are singletons, and about 10% rests with the top ten. Input material: PBMCs. These receptor sequences come from a man aged 30 to 45 in good health and CMV-seropositive.

CDR3 loop: CASTSGGGHEQFF. CDR3 coding DNA: TGTGCCAGCACTAGCGGGGGAGGCCATGAGCAGTTCTTC. This chain joins TRBV10-3 and TRBJ2-1; 11 bases line up with TRBD2. In germline, CDR1 is ENHRY, CDR2 SYGVKD. V lost 10 bases, J lost 8 bases, and 7 bases stayed unmatched. This CDR3 contains 13 residues.

The rearrangement uses TRBV7-9 and TRBJ1-2; D is unclear. The CDR3 spans 13 residues. In germline, CDR1 is SEHNR, CDR2 FQNEAQ (reference sequence). Trimming removed 4 bases from V and 8 bases from J, with 14 bases in between. The CDR3 DNA sequence: TGTGCCAGCAGCTCCCCGGACTCGCGGGGCTACACCTTC. Encoded protein: CASSSPDSRGYTF.

The genes are TRBV18 and TRBJ1-1; D might be TRBD1 (6 bases). Germline V gene data show CDR1 as KGHSH and CDR2 as LQKENI. The CDR3 covers 15 residues. The V end lost 0 bases, the J end lost 1 base, and 9 bases lay between the germline ends. CDR3 protein: CASSPPGAQNTEAFF. The CDR3 DNA follows: TGTGCCAGCTCACCACCGGGGGCTCAGAACACTGAAGCTTTCTTT.

This chain joins TRBV6-4 and TRBJ2-1; 10 positions agree with TRBD2. CDR3 length: 14 amino acids. Germline V CDR1 and CDR2: MRHNA, SNTAGT. The trim removed 6 bases at V and 9 bases at J, leaving 8 bases unmatched. CDR3 nucleotide sequence: TGTGCCAGCAGCACTAGCGGGGAGGACGGTGAGCAGTTCTTC. Translating gives CASSTSGEDGEQFF.

This chain links TRBV30 with TRBJ2-3; the D gene is possibly TRBD1 (5 bases). V lost 0 bases and J lost 0, with 28 bases in between. The V gene's germline CDR1 is GTSNPN and CDR2 SVGIG (reference sequence). This CDR3 is 21 amino acids long. CDR3 sequence: CAWSVLVGWGDSQKSTDTQYF. The DNA for the CDR3 is TGTGCCTGGAGTGTACTCGTTGGTTGGGGTGACAGTCAGAAAAGCACAGATACGCAGTATTTT.

V gene TRBV2 combines with J gene TRBJ2-7, with a tentative D call TRBD1 (6 bases). CDR3 size: 13 residues. The germline V gene has CDR1 SNHLY and CDR2 FYNNEI. Trimming removed 3 bases at V and 2 bases at J, with 8 bases between. CDR3 nucleotides: TGTGCCAGCAGTGATGGGGGCCCCTACGAGCAGTACTTC. Amino acids: CASSDGGPYEQYF.

This chain joins TRBV2 and TRBJ2-1; tentatively, D is TRBD1 (5 bases). This CDR3 has 11 residues. Trimming took off 7 bases at V and 10 bases at J, with 11 bases between the two ends. The germline gives CDR1 SNHLY, CDR2 FYNNEI. The CDR3 loop reads CASTGFHEQFF. The CDR3 DNA follows: TGTGCCAGCACAGGGTTCCACGAGCAGTTCTTC.

This sequence joins TRBV28 and TRBJ2-3; tentatively, D is TRBD2 (5 bases). The germline gives CDR1 MDHEN, CDR2 SYDVKM. This CDR3 spans 14 amino acids. Trimming cost V 6 bases and J 2 bases, with 12 bases left between them. The CDR3 DNA is TGTGCCAGCAGCCCTACGGGGTACACAGATACGCAGTATTTT. Amino acid sequence: CASSPTGYTDTQYF.

The chain recombines TRBV28 with TRBJ2-7, with D unresolved. CDR1 is MDHEN and CDR2 is SYDVKM in the germline V gene. With 3 bases removed from V and 2 bases from J, the gap between germline ends came to 14 bases. This CDR3 contains 15 residues. The CDR3 loop reads CASSLVLDTTYEQYF. The CDR3 DNA sequence: TGTGCCAGCAGTTTGGTTCTTGACACCACCTACGAGCAGTACTTC.

The gene calls are TRBV10-3 and TRBJ1-1; TRBD1 is a possible D gene (5 bases). With 6 bases removed from V and 5 bases from J, the gap between germline ends came to 16 bases. The germline CDR1 and CDR2 sequences are ENHRY and SYGVKD. CDR3 length equals 14 residues. In DNA form, the CDR3 reads TGTGCCATCAGGATAGATCCTCGGGGGACTGAAGCTTTCTTT. Protein product: CAIRIDPRGTEAFF.

There are a few counts of this clone. The CDR3 coding sequence is TGTGCCAGCATCGCGATTAATAGCAATCAGCCCCAGCATTTT. Its translation: CASIAINSNQPQHF. The chain employs TRBV28 and TRBJ1-5; D is ambiguous. V lost 7 bases, J lost 0 bases, and 10 bases lay in between. CDR3 length equals 14 residues. CDR1 is MDHEN and CDR2 is SYDVKM in the germline V gene. Supplemented by reference TRBV28 and TRBJ1-5, the full variable domain reads DVKVTQSSRYLVKRTGEKVFLECVQDMDHENMFWYRQDPGLGLRLIYFSYDVKMKEKGDIPEGYSVSREKKERFSLILESASTNQTSMYLCASIAINSNQPQHFGDGTRLSIL.

This chain joins TRBV2 and TRBJ2-1; TRBD2 might be the D (6 bases). The length of the CDR3 is 13 residues. Trimming shortened V by 8 bases and J by 5 bases, and 13 bases separated the two germline ends. Germline CDR1 and CDR2: SNHLY and FYNNEI. CDR3 nucleotide sequence: TGTGCCAGCCGAGGGGACTGGAACAATGAGCAGTTCTTC. Amino acid sequence: CASRGDWNNEQFF. Supplemented by reference TRBV2 and TRBJ2-1, the full variable domain reads EPEVTQTPSHQVTQMGQEVILRCVPISNHLYFYWYRQILGQKVEFLVSFYNNEISEKSEIFDDQFSVERPDGSNFTLKIRSTKLEDSAMYFCASRGDWNNEQFFGPGTRLTVL.

Notes on this clone: At one boundary the junction diverges from the germline segment, which might be a read error. The rearrangement links TRBV10-3 to TRBJ1-2, with D tentatively TRBD1 (6 bases). CDR1 and CDR2 (germline): ENHRY, SYGVKD. The CDR3 runs 13 residues. DNA of the CDR3: TGTGCCCTCAGGGGTCAGGAGGACTATGGCTACACCTTC. It yields the protein CALRGQEDYGYTF.

V and J are TRBV6-1 and TRBJ1-6; a possible D gene is TRBD1 (5 bases). The germline gives CDR1 MNHNS, CDR2 SASEGT. CDR3 size: 14 residues. Trimming left V 4 bases short and J 8 bases short, with 12 bases between. The CDR3 loop reads CASSAADSHSPLHF. The CDR3 region has the DNA TGTGCCAGCAGTGCCGCCGACAGCCATTCACCCCTCCACTTT.

Here the CDR3 DNA reads TGTGCCAGCAGCGTGGGACTAGCGGGGGGGCCGGGCGAGCAGTACTTC. It is translated as CASSVGLAGGPGEQYF. This chain links TRBV9 with TRBJ2-7, with 16 bases identical to TRBD2. With 2 bases clipped from V and 6 bases from J, the junction kept 5 bases outside the gene matches. The germline V gene has CDR1 SGDLS and CDR2 YYNGEE. The CDR3 has 16 amino acids.

The chain joins TRBV30 to TRBJ1-6; D might be TRBD1 (6 bases). V was shortened by 2 bases and J by 9 bases, with 14 bases between the two germline ends. CDR3 length equals 14 residues. Germline V gene data show CDR1 as GTSNPN and CDR2 as SVGIG (reference sequence). CDR3: CAWSFQGTGSPLHF. The CDR3 nucleotides read TGTGCCTGGAGTTTCCAGGGGACGGGTTCACCCCTCCACTTT.

The rearrangement uses TRBV2 and TRBJ2-1, with TRBD2 matching over 13 bases. The V and J ends lost 6 bases and 1 base, in that order; junction bases with no gene match: 3. Germline V gene data show CDR1 as SNHLY and CDR2 as FYNNEI. The CDR3 runs 16 residues. The CDR3 reads CASRTSGRSSYNEQFF. CDR3 sequence (DNA): TGTGCCAGCAGGACTAGCGGGAGGTCGTCCTACAATGAGCAGTTCTTC.

In this sample, this clone turned up once. The chain recombines TRBV23-1 with TRBJ2-7; D is perhaps TRBD2 (5 bases). TRBV23-1 is designated an ORF whose function remains uncertain. CDR3 size: 16 residues. V was cut by 6 bases and J by 3 bases, with 21 bases left in between. The CDR3 DNA follows: TGCGCCAGCAGACCTACACTCCCAGGAGGTGTCTACGAGCAGTACTTC. Translated, it gives CASRPTLPGGVYEQYF.

This clone appeared once. The chain recombines TRBV11-2 with TRBJ1-2; 9 nucleotides match TRBD1. Germline CDR1 reads SGHAT; CDR2 reads FQNNGV. V gave up 5 bases and J gave up 4 bases; unmatched junction bases: 8. The CDR3 totals 15 residues. This CDR3 reads CASSRGTGSAYGYTF. In nucleotides, the CDR3 is TGTGCCAGCAGCAGGGGGACAGGGTCGGCCTATGGCTACACCTTC.

The chain carries TRBV6-1 and TRBJ2-2; tentatively, D is TRBD2 (6 bases). Per the germline V gene, CDR1 is MNHNS and CDR2 is SASEGT. Trimming took 3 bases from V and 8 from J, leaving 10 bases between them. The CDR3 length is 13 residues. CDR3 loop: CASSDAAGGELFF. CDR3 nucleotides: TGTGCCAGCAGTGATGCGGCGGGAGGGGAGCTGTTTTTT.

V and J are TRBV2 and TRBJ2-1; TRBD2 might be the D (7 bases). Looked up from germline, CDR1 is SNHLY and CDR2 is FYNNEI. The CDR3 totals 14 residues. Deletions cut 9 bases from V and 3 bases from J, with 15 bases between. The CDR3 protein is CASTGQRDYNEQFF. CDR3 nucleotides: TGTGCCAGTACAGGGCAGCGGGACTACAATGAGCAGTTCTTC. Full variable domain (missing parts from reference TRBV2 and TRBJ2-1): EPEVTQTPSHQVTQMGQEVILRCVPISNHLYFYWYRQILGQKVEFLVSFYNNEISEKSEIFDDQFSVERPDGSNFTLKIRSTKLEDSAMYFCASTGQRDYNEQFFGPGTRLTVL.